The T cell receptor beta chain described here comes from a study of blood T cells in healthy people across ages. Study conclusions and caveats: A roughly linear age-dependent decrease characterized TCR beta diversity per million T cells. Naive and antigen-experienced cells could not be conclusively compared, given unsorted PBMCs. Comparison with aged donors showed that long-lived donors had more naive CD4+ cells and higher diversity.

The second PCR ran roughly 7 to 12 cycles with a sample-barcoded 5' primer and J-beta primers. TCRdb analysed the 5' RACE reads with MiXCR anew, one entry per CDR3 protein. The sample shows hundreds of thousands of distinct CDR3 sequences, approximately 49% of them seen only once. There are a few counts of this clonotype. The antigen is not known. The CDR3 contains 14 residues. Germline V gene sequence: CDR1 MNHEY, CDR2 SVGEGT. V lost 5 bases and J 4 bases, leaving 14 bases between the germline ends. The receptor was derived from a woman between 55 and 75 years old in good health. The sample was blood. The J gene is TRBJ2-5, the V gene TRBV6-2 or TRBV6-3, with a possible D match to TRBD2 (6 bases). The CDR3 DNA is TGTGCCAGCAGTGCCCGACTAGGTGGAGAGACCCAGTACTTC. Translated, it gives CASSARLGGETQYF.